A single sample is the source of the 3 T cell receptor beta chains below, sequenced in a study of technical replicates of blood from a handful of donors. Assay: immunoSEQ multiplex PCR; the TCRdb copy retains only in-frame clones and omits some. This sample has roughly 68,000 clones, with 92% found just once. Sequencing was done on a sample of T cells isolated from PBMCs. The receptors here all came from a human donor in good health.

This clone showed up just once. This chain links TRBV10-1 with TRBJ2-1, with TRBD1 matching 9 bases. Germline V CDR1 and CDR2: WNHNN, SYGVQD (reference sequence). Germline trimming cut 6 bases from V and 4 bases from J; bases unmatched to any gene: 7. This CDR3 region has 15 residues. The CDR3 loop is CASRTGTGYYNEQFF. CDR3 DNA: TGCGCCAGCAGGACCGGGACAGGGTATTACAATGAGCAGTTCTTC.

This clone was picked up one time. The chain has TRBV19 and TRBJ1-5, with D maybe TRBD1 (6 bases). Germline V lookup: CDR1 LNHDA, CDR2 SQIVND (reference sequence). Between the trimmed V and J ends, which lost 4 bases and 8 bases, there was a span of 24 bases. This CDR3 region has 17 residues. The DNA for the CDR3 is TGTGCCAGTAGTACCCCTAGACAGGACCGCTATCAAAAGCCCCAGCATTTT. Protein product: CASSTPRQDRYQKPQHF.

V is TRBV7-9 and J is TRBJ2-1; tentatively, D is TRBD2 (5 bases). This CDR3 comprises 12 residues. Germline-derived CDR1 and CDR2 are SEHNR and FQNEAQ (reference sequence). Trimming cost V 5 bases and J 10 bases, with 12 bases left between them. CDR3 in amino acids: CASSQSTREQFF. CDR3 nucleotides: TGTGCCAGCAGCCAGTCTACTAGGGAGCAGTTCTTC.